This T cell receptor (beta chain) derives from a study of T-cell reconstitution after alpha-beta-depleted transplantation in children. In its sample, this clonotype was seen a few times. Preparing the TCRbeta library involved the use of unique molecular identifiers. From the PCR reads, TCRdb called clonotypes with MiXCR, one entry per CDR3 protein. The table lists around 480,000 distinct CDR3 sequences, 30% to 35% of them singletons. Germline trimming cut 4 bases from V and 7 bases from J; bases unmatched to any gene: 6. The CDR3 totals 15 residues. From germline, CDR1 is MGHDK and CDR2 SYGVNS. The TCR was taken from a human donor who donated a stem cell graft to a child with aplastic anemia. The V gene is TRBV25-1, the J gene TRBJ2-1; 11 nucleotides align to TRBD2. The sequences come from PBMCs from the stem cell graft donor, collected from the stem cell graft. The CDR3 loop is CASSATSGIRNEQFF. CDR3 DNA sequence: TGTGCCAGCAGTGCGACTAGCGGGATAAGAAATGAGCAGTTCTTC.